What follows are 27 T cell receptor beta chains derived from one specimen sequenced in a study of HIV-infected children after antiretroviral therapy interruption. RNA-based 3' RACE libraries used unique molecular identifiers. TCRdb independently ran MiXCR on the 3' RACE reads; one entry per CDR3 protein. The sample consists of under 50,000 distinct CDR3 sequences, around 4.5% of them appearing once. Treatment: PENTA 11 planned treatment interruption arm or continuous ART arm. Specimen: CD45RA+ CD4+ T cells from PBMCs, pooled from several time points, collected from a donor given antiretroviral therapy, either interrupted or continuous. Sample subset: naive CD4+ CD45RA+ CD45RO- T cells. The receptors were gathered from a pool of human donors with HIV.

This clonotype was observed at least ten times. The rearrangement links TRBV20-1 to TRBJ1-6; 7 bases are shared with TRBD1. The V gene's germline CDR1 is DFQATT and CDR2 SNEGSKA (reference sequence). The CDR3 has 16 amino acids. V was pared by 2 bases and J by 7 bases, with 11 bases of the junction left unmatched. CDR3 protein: CSARLDPGQKNSPLHF. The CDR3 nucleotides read TGCAGTGCTAGACTCGACCCGGGACAGAAGAATTCACCCCTCCACTTT.

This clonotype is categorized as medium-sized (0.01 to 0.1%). The DNA of the CDR3 is TGTGCCAGCAATTTTGACAGGGGCGGAACCGGGGAGCTGTTTTTT. It yields the protein CASNFDRGGTGELFF. J is TRBJ2-2 and V is TRBV12-3 or TRBV12-4; 8 bases align to TRBD1. The CDR3 totals 15 residues. V shed 7 bases, J shed 5 bases, and the junction held 9 bases outside the gene matches.

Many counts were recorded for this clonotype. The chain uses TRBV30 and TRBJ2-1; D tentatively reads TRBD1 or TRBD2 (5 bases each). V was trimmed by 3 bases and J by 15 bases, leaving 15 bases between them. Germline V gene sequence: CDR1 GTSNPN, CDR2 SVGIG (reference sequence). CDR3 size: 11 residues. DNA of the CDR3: TGTGCCTGGAGCCCCGGGACGGAGAGGTTCTTC. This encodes CAWSPGTERFF.

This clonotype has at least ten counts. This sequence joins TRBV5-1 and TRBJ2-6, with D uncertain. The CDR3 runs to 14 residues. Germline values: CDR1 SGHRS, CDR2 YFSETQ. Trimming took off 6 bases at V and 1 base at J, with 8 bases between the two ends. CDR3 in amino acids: CASIHESGANVLTF. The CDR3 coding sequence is TGCGCCAGCATTCACGAATCTGGGGCCAACGTCCTGACTTTC.

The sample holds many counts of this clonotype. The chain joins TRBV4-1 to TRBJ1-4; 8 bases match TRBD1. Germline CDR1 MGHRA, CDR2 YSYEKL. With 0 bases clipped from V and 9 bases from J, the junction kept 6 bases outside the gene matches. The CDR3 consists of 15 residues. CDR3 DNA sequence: TGCGCCAGCAGCCAAGAGGGACAGGCCGGGAAAAAACTGTTTTTT. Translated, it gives CASSQEGQAGKKLFF.

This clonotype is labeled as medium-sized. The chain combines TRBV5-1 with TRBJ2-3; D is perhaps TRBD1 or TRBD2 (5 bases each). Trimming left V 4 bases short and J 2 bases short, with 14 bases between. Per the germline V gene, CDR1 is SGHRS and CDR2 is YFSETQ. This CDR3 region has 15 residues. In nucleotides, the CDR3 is TGCGCCAGCAGCACTTCTGGGACCAACACAGATACGCAGTATTTT. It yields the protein CASSTSGTNTDTQYF.

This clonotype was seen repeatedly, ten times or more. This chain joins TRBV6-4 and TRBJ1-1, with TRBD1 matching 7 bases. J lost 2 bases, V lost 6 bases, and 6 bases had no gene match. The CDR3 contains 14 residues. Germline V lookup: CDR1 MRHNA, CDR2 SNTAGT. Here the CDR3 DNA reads TGTGCCAGCAGGCAGGGGGTTGGAAACACTGAAGCTTTCTTT. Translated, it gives CASRQGVGNTEAFF.

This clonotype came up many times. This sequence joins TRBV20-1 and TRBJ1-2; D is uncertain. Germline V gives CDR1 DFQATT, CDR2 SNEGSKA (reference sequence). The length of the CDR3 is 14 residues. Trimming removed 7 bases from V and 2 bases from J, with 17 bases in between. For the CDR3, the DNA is TGCAGTGGAATACGGGGAGAGGAAAACTATGGCTACACCTTC. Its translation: CSGIRGEENYGYTF.

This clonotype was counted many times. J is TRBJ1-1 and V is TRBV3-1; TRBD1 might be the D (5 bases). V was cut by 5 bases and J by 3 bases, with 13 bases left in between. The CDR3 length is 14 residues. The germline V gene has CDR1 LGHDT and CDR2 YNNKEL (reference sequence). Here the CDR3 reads CASSSGTGDTEAFF. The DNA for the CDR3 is TGTGCCAGCAGCTCAGGTACGGGGGACACTGAAGCTTTCTTT. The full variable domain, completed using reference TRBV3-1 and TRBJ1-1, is DTAVSQTPKYLVTQMGNDKSIKCEQNLGHDTMYWYKQDSKKFLKIMFSYNNKELIINETVPNRFSPKSPDKAHLNLHINSLELGDSAVYFCASSSGTGDTEAFFGQGTRLTVV.

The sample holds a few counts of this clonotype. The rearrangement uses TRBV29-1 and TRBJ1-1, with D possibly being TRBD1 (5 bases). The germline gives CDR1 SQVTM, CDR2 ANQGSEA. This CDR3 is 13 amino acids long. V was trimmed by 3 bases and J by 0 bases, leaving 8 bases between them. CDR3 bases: TGCAGCGTTGATCAGGGACTGAACACTGAAGCTTTCTTT. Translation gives CSVDQGLNTEAFF.

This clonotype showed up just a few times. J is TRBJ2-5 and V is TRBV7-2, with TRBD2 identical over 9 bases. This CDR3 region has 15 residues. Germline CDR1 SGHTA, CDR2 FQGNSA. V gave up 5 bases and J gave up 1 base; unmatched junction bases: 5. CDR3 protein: CASSDLAGLQETQYF. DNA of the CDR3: TGTGCCAGCAGCGACCTAGCGGGGCTCCAAGAGACCCAGTACTTC.

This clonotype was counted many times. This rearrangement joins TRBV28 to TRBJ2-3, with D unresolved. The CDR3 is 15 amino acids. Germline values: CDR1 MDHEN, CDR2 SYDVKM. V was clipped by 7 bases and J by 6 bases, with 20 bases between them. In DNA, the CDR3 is TGTGCCAGCAATCCCCCCGGTTCCCCGGCGGATACGCAGTATTTT. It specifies CASNPPGSPADTQYF.

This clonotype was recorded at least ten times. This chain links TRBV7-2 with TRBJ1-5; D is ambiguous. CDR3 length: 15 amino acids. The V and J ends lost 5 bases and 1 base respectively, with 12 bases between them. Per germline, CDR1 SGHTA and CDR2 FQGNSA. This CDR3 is CASSLGSGSNQPQHF. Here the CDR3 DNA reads TGTGCCAGCAGCCTAGGGTCCGGAAGCAATCAGCCCCAGCATTTT.

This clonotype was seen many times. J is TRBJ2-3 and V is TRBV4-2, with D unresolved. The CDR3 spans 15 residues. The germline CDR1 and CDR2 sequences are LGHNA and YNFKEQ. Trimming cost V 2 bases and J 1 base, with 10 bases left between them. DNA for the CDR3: TGTGCCAGCAGCCAACCCTCCCCTGGCACAGATACGCAGTATTTT. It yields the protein CASSQPSPGTDTQYF.

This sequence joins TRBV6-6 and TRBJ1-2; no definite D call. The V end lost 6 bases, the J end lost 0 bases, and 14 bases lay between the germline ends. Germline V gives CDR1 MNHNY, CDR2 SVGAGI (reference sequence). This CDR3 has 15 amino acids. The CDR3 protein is CASRQLSSSNYGYTF. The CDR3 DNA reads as TGTGCCAGCAGACAACTTAGTAGTTCTAACTATGGCTACACCTTC.

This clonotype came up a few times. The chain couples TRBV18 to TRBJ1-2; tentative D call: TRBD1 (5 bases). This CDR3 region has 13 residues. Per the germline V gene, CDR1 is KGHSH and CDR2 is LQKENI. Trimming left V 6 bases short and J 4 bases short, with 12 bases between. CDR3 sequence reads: CASSPDSTYGYTF. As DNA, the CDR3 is TGTGCCAGCTCGCCCGACAGTACCTATGGCTACACCTTC.

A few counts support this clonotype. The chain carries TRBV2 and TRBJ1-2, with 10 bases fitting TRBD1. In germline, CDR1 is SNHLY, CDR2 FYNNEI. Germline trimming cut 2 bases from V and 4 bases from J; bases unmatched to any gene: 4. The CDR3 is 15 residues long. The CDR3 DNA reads TGTGCCAGCAGTGAAAAAGGGACAGGGGTCTATGGCTACACCTTC. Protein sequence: CASSEKGTGVYGYTF.

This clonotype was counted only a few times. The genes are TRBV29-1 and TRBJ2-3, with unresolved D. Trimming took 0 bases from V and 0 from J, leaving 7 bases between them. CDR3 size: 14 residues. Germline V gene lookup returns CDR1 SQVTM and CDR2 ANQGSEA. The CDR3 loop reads CSVEDGLSTDTQYF. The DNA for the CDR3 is TGCAGCGTTGAAGACGGATTAAGCACAGATACGCAGTATTTT.

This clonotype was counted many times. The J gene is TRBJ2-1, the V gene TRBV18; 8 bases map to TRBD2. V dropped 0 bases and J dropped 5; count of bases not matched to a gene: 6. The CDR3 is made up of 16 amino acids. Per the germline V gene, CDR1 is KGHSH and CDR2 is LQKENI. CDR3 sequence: CASSPPRRGGDNEQFF. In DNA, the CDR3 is TGTGCCAGCTCACCACCCCGCCGGGGGGGCGACAATGAGCAGTTCTTC.

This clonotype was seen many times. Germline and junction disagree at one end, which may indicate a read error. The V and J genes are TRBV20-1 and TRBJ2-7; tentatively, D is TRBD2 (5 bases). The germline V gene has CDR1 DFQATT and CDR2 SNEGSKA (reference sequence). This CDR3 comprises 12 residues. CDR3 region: CSAKSSGYEQHF. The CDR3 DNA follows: TGCAGTGCTAAGTCCAGCGGCTACGAGCAGCACTTC.

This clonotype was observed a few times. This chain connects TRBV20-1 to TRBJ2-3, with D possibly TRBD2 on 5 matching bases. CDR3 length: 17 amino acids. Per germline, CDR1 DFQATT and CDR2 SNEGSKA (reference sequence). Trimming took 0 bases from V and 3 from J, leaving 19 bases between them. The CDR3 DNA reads TGCAGTGCTAGAGATCCGACGGGAAGAGTCGTAACAGATACGCAGTATTTT. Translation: CSARDPTGRVVTDTQYF.

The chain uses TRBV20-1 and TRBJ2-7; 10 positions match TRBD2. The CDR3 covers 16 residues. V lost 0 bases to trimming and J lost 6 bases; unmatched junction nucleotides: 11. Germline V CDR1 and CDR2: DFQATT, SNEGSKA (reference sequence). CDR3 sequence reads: CSARDPSGGAFSEQYF. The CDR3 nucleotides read TGCAGTGCTAGAGATCCCAGCGGGGGGGCATTTAGCGAGCAGTACTTC.

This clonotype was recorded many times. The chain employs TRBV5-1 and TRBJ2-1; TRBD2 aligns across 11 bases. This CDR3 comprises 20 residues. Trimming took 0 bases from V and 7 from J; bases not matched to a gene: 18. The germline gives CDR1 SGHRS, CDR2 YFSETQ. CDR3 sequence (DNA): TGCGCCAGCAGCTTGGTCCCTCAAACTAGCGGGGGAAGGGACCGGAATGAGCAGTTCTTC. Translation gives CASSLVPQTSGGRDRNEQFF. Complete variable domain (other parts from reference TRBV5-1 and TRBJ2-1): KAGVTQTPRYLIKTRGQQVTLSCSPISGHRSVSWYQQTPGQGLQFLFEYFSETQRNKGNFPGRFSGRQFSNSRSEMNVSTLELGDSALYLCASSLVPQTSGGRDRNEQFFGPGTRLTVL.

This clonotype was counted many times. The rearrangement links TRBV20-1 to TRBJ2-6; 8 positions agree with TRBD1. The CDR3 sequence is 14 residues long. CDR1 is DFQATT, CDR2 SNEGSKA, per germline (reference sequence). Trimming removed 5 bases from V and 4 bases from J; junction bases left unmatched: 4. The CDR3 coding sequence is TGCAGTGCTGGACAGGGTGCCGGGGCCAACGTCCTGACTTTC. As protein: CSAGQGAGANVLTF.

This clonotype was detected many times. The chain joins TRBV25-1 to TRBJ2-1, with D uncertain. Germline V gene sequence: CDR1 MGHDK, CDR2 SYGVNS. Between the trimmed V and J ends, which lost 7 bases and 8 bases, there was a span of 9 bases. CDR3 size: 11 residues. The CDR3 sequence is CASNAAHEQFF. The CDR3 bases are TGTGCCAGCAACGCGGCCCATGAGCAGTTCTTC.

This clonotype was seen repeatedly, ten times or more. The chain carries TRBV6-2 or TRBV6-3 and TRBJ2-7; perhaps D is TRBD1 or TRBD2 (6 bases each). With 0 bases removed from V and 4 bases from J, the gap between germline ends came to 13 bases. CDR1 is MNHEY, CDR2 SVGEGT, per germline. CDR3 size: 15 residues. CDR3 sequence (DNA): TGTGCCAGCAGTTACTCCGCCGGGGGCTTATACGAGCAGTACTTC. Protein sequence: CASSYSAGGLYEQYF.

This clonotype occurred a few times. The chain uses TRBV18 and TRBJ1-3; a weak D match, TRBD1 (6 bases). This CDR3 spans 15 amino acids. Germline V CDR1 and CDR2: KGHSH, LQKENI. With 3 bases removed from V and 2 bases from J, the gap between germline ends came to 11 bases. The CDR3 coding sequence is TGTGCCAGCTCACCCACGGGGGGCACTGGAAACACCATATATTTT. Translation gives CASSPTGGTGNTIYF.